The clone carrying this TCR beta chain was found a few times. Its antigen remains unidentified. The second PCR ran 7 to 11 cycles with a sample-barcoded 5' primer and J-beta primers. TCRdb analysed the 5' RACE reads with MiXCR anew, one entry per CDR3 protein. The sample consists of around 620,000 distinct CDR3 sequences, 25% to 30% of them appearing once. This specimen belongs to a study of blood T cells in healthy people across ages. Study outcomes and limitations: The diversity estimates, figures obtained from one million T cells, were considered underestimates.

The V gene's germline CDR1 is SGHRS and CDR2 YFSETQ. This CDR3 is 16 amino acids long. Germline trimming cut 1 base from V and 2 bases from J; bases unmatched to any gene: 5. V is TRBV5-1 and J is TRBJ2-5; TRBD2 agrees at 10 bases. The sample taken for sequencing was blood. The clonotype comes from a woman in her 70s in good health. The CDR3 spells CASSLFSGGPQETQYF. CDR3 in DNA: TGCGCCAGCAGCTTGTTTAGCGGGGGGCCTCAAGAGACCCAGTACTTC.